The present T cell receptor beta chain was sequenced within a study of blood T cell repertoires in COVID-19. Overall study context: PBMCs, B-cell-depleted T cells, or T cells were the source of the cDNA or gDNA that made up the material.

Germline values: CDR1 SEHNR, CDR2 FQNEAQ (reference sequence). Trimming cost V 1 base and J 4 bases, with 11 bases left between them. The CDR3 has 15 amino acids. Methods used by the authors: Using reference gene primer amplification, nucleated cell counts were estimated. Assay: immunoSEQ multiplex PCR; the TCRdb copy retains only in-frame clones and omits some. The V and J calls and the clone size are those of that table, but D and trimming were determined from the DNA. In the table there are about 210,000 clones, approximately 91% of which are singletons. The chain combines TRBV7-9 with TRBJ1-5, with D unresolved. The sample was peripheral blood. The receptor comes from a man aged 35 to 55 with acute or convalescent COVID-19. CDR3 in DNA: TGTGCCAGCAGCTTAGGAGGTCGAGGAAATCAGCCCCAGCATTTT. Residues: CASSLGGRGNQPQHF.